This paragraph covers one T cell receptor beta chain sequence. The record originates from a study of blood T cell repertoires in COVID-19. About the study: Italy, Spain and the United States were the sources of the convalescent and acute COVID-19 samples. T cells, B-cell-depleted T cells, or PBMCs provided the cDNA or gDNA that served as material.

V lost 0 bases and J 6 bases, leaving 17 bases between the germline ends. CDR1 is MNHEY and CDR2 is SVGEGT in the germline V gene. The CDR3 sequence is 16 residues long. Original handling: Estimation of nucleated cell counts relied on the amplification of reference gene primers. Assay: immunoSEQ multiplex PCR; the TCRdb copy retains only in-frame clones and omits some. From that table come the V and J calls and clone size; the DNA was used to work out D and trimming. The sample holds around 110,000 clones, over 65% seen once. Sequencing was carried out using peripheral blood. The sequence came from a woman between 65 and 79 years old with acute or convalescent COVID-19. The V gene is TRBV6-2 or TRBV6-3, the J gene TRBJ1-2; D is unclear. For the CDR3, the DNA is TGTGCCAGCAGTTACTCGATCTACCCAAGAACAGATGGCTACACCTTC. This encodes CASSYSIYPRTDGYTF.